Listed here are 22 T cell receptor beta chains from one sample, sequenced in a study of blood T cells in healthy people across ages. The authors ran a second PCR of 7 to 11 cycles using a sample-barcoded 5' primer and a J-beta primer mix. From the 5' RACE reads, TCRdb called clonotypes with MiXCR, one entry per CDR3 protein. The repertoire holds approximately 800,000 distinct CDR3 sequences, with about 53% as singletons. What was sequenced was blood. These receptors all stem from an elderly man in good health.

The chain has TRBV2 and TRBJ1-5, with D possibly being TRBD1 (6 bases). V was shortened by 4 bases and J by 7 bases, with 14 bases between the two germline ends. CDR3 length equals 14 residues. Germline CDR1 and CDR2: SNHLY and FYNNEI. Here the CDR3 DNA reads TGTGCCAGCAGTGTTGGGGTAGGGGGGCAGCCCCAGCATTTT. It codes for CASSVGVGGQPQHF.

This CDR3 reads CASSQDLSGALLYGYTF. CDR3 DNA: TGTGCCAGCAGCCAAGATCTTTCAGGGGCTCTACTCTATGGCTACACCTTC. The gene calls are TRBV3-1 and TRBJ1-2; possible D gene TRBD1, 6 bases. CDR3 length: 17 amino acids. Trimming shortened V by 0 bases and J by 4 bases, and 18 bases separated the two germline ends. CDR1 LGHDT and CDR2 YNNKEL come from the germline V gene (reference sequence). The variable domain in full, completed from reference TRBV3-1 and TRBJ1-2, reads DTAVSQTPKYLVTQMGNDKSIKCEQNLGHDTMYWYKQDSKKFLKIMFSYNNKELIINETVPNRFSPKSPDKAHLNLHINSLELGDSAVYFCASSQDLSGALLYGYTFGSGTRLTVV.

The chain uses TRBV20-1 and TRBJ1-1; no reliable D call. This CDR3 is 14 amino acids long. Per the germline V gene, CDR1 is DFQATT and CDR2 is SNEGSKA (reference sequence). V gave up 3 bases and J gave up 2 bases, with 13 bases separating them. CDR3 sequence (DNA): TGCAGTGCTAGGGACGACAAGATTAACACTGAAGCTTTCTTT. Its translation: CSARDDKINTEAFF.

J is TRBJ2-1 and V is TRBV29-1; 14 bases are a match to TRBD2. Germline V gives CDR1 SQVTM, CDR2 ANQGSEA. The CDR3 covers 15 residues. V trimming: 4 bases; J trimming: 9 bases; junction bases outside the gene matches: 8. The CDR3 loop reads CSVGQTSGRAIEQFF. The DNA for the CDR3 is TGCAGCGTTGGACAGACTAGCGGGAGGGCCATTGAGCAGTTCTTC.

About this clonotype: Since the CDR3 does not end with the conserved phenylalanine or tryptophan, this likely comes from a read error. The rearrangement links TRBV7-8 to TRBJ2-7; possibly TRBD1 or TRBD2 for D (5 bases each). Germline CDR1 and CDR2: SGHVS and FQNEAQ. The CDR3 covers 15 residues. V was shortened by 1 base and J by 2 bases, with 12 bases between the two germline ends. The CDR3 loop reads CASSLGGTIAYEQYL. Here the CDR3 DNA reads TGTGCCAGCAGCTTAGGAGGGACGATTGCCTACGAGCAGTACTTA.

This chain uses TRBV20-1 with TRBJ2-1; 7 bases align to TRBD2. Trimming cost V 1 base and J 3 bases; bases outside gene matches: 3. The CDR3 consists of 14 residues. CDR1 is DFQATT and CDR2 is SNEGSKA in the germline V gene (reference sequence). The CDR3, as DNA: TGCAGTGCTAGAGGGGCGGGAGTCTACAATGAGCAGTTCTTC. It translates to CSARGAGVYNEQFF.

V usage is TRBV12-3 or TRBV12-4 and J usage is TRBJ2-1; weak D call: TRBD1 (6 bases). The CDR3 extends over 15 amino acids. Trimming pared 5 bases from V and 5 bases from J, leaving 16 bases between. The CDR3 here is CASSPTGKNNNEQFF. In nucleotides, the CDR3 is TGTGCCAGCAGTCCCACAGGGAAAAATAACAATGAGCAGTTCTTC.

The V gene is TRBV3-1, the J gene TRBJ2-5; unclear D gene. The CDR3 sequence is 12 residues long. The germline V gene has CDR1 LGHDT and CDR2 YNNKEL (reference sequence). V was trimmed by 1 base and J by 13 bases, leaving 13 bases between them. The CDR3 loop reads CASSQGDRKGYF. CDR3 bases: TGTGCCAGCAGCCAAGGCGACCGTAAGGGGTACTTC.

The rearrangement joins TRBV18 to TRBJ1-1; 7 nucleotides match TRBD1. This CDR3 comprises 15 residues. Losses at the gene ends were 3 bases for V and 4 bases for J; bases not matched to a gene: 8. Germline V gene sequence: CDR1 KGHSH, CDR2 LQKENI. The CDR3 sequence: CASSPLGQVPTEAFF. CDR3 coding DNA: TGTGCCAGCTCACCCCTCGGACAGGTCCCCACTGAAGCTTTCTTT.

This clonotype was seen repeatedly, ten times or more. The chain couples TRBV5-1 to TRBJ2-4; D gene ambiguous. V lost 4 bases to trimming and J lost 6 bases, with 14 bases between them. The CDR3 totals 14 residues. The V gene's germline CDR1 is SGHRS and CDR2 YFSETQ. The CDR3 DNA is TGCGCCAGCAGCACGGACGGTTTGGGAAACATTCAGTACTTC. This translates into CASSTDGLGNIQYF.

The CDR3 nucleotides are TGTGCCAGCAGTTTTTCAGCAGTGCCTAACTATGGCTACACCTTC. This encodes CASSFSAVPNYGYTF. V and J are TRBV12-3 or TRBV12-4 and TRBJ1-2, with D hard to call. The CDR3 extends over 15 amino acids. Trimming cost V 3 bases and J 0 bases, with 11 bases left between them.

The table lists this clonotype with a count of one. The chain has TRBV24-1 and TRBJ1-2; no firm D call. V lost 2 bases, J lost 5 bases, and 11 bases lay in between. CDR3 length: 14 amino acids. From germline, CDR1 is KGHDR and CDR2 SFDVKD. In nucleotides, the CDR3 is TGTGCCACCAGTGATTCAGGAGAACTTTATGGCTACACCTTC. Protein product: CATSDSGELYGYTF.

The CDR3 nucleotides are TGTGCCAGCAGTCCCCGGGAAGGGGCGCTAGCCAGATACGCGTATTTT. Translated: CASSPREGALARYAYF. The V call is TRBV27, the J call TRBJ2-3; the D call may be TRBD1 or TRBD2 (5 bases each). Between the trimmed V and J ends, which lost 5 bases and 14 bases, there was a span of 29 bases. The CDR3 is 16 residues long. The germline gives CDR1 MNHEY, CDR2 SMNVEV (reference sequence).

This clonotype was found a few times. The chain carries TRBV6-1 and TRBJ2-3; no firm D call. With 2 bases removed from V and 2 bases from J, the gap between germline ends came to 8 bases. The germline CDR1 and CDR2 sequences are MNHNS and SASEGT. The CDR3 contains 14 residues. CDR3 sequence (DNA): TGTGCCAGCAGTGAAATCGAGGCCACAGATACGCAGTATTTT. It encodes CASSEIEATDTQYF.

CDR3 sequence: CATTSGRATEQFF. The CDR3 region has the DNA TGTGCCACAACTAGCGGGAGGGCCACTGAGCAGTTCTTC. The chain couples TRBV27 to TRBJ2-1, with 13 bases fitting TRBD2. J was trimmed by 9 bases and V by 10 bases; bases with no gene match: 6. The CDR3 loop spans 13 amino acids. The germline CDR1 and CDR2 sequences are MNHEY and SMNVEV (reference sequence).

The rearrangement uses TRBV6-5 and TRBJ1-1; 7 bases map to TRBD1. Trimming removed 6 bases from V and 0 bases from J; junction bases left unmatched: 4. The CDR3 contains 14 residues. Germline V gene data show CDR1 as MNHEY and CDR2 as SVGAGI. The CDR3 loop reads CASSNRGMNTEAFF. The CDR3 DNA reads TGTGCCAGCAGCAACAGGGGAATGAACACTGAAGCTTTCTTT.

This clonotype was counted between two and nine times. This sequence joins TRBV14 and TRBJ2-1; 9 bases map to TRBD2. The germline V gene encodes CDR1 SGHDN and CDR2 FVKESK. Trimming took 1 base from V and 2 from J; bases not matched to a gene: 6. The CDR3 loop spans 17 amino acids. The CDR3 is CASSQGGREGPYNEQFF. The CDR3 coding sequence is TGTGCCAGCAGCCAAGGGGGGCGGGAGGGCCCCTACAATGAGCAGTTCTTC. Based on the CDR3 plus reference TRBV14 and TRBJ2-1, the full variable domain is EAGVTQFPSHSVIEKGQTVTLRCDPISGHDNLYWYRRVMGKEIKFLLHFVKESKQDESGMPNNRFLAERTGGTYSTLKVQPAELEDSGVYFCASSQGGREGPYNEQFFGPGTRLTVL.

The sample holds a few counts of this clonotype. The chain has TRBV7-8 and TRBJ2-1, with D uncertain. TRBJ2-7 explains the end of the DNA better; the J call may be wrong. The CDR3 is 15 amino acids. Germline loops: CDR1 SGHVS, CDR2 FQNEAQ. The CDR3 protein is CASSLPTRQTYEQYF. The CDR3 bases are TGTGCCAGCAGCTTACCTACGAGGCAAACCTACGAGCAGTACTTC.

The rearrangement links TRBV12-3 or TRBV12-4 to TRBJ2-3, with TRBD1 identical over 7 bases. CDR3 length: 11 residues. Trimming took 6 bases from V and 14 from J; bases not matched to a gene: 8. The DNA of the CDR3 is TGTGCCAGCAGGGGGGACAGATACGCGTATTTT. It translates to CASRGDRYAYF.

The gene calls are TRBV7-9 and TRBJ2-4; TRBD2 is a possible D gene (5 bases). The last part of the DNA fits TRBJ2-7 better; the J call may be wrong. The V gene's germline CDR1 is SEHNR and CDR2 FQNEAQ (reference sequence). The CDR3 length is 13 residues. The CDR3 coding sequence is TGTGCCAGCAGCTTAGCTACGGGGTACGAGCAGTACTTC. This codes for CASSLATGYEQYF.

This sequence joins TRBV12-3 or TRBV12-4 and TRBJ2-1, with 7 positions matching TRBD2. V dropped 8 bases and J dropped 0; count of bases not matched to a gene: 7. The CDR3 sequence is 15 residues long. The CDR3 spells CASGPTSASYNEQFF. The CDR3 nucleotides are TGTGCCAGCGGGCCTACTAGCGCCTCCTACAATGAGCAGTTCTTC.

This rearrangement joins TRBV18 to TRBJ2-6; D tentatively fits TRBD1 or TRBD2 (6 bases each). Trimming removed 6 bases from V and 3 bases from J, with 18 bases in between. The CDR3 runs to 17 residues. Germline CDR1 KGHSH, CDR2 LQKENI. CDR3 sequence reads: CASSSLPGADGANVLTF. In DNA form, the CDR3 reads TGTGCCAGCTCCTCCCTCCCGGGGGCGGATGGGGCCAACGTCCTGACTTTC.